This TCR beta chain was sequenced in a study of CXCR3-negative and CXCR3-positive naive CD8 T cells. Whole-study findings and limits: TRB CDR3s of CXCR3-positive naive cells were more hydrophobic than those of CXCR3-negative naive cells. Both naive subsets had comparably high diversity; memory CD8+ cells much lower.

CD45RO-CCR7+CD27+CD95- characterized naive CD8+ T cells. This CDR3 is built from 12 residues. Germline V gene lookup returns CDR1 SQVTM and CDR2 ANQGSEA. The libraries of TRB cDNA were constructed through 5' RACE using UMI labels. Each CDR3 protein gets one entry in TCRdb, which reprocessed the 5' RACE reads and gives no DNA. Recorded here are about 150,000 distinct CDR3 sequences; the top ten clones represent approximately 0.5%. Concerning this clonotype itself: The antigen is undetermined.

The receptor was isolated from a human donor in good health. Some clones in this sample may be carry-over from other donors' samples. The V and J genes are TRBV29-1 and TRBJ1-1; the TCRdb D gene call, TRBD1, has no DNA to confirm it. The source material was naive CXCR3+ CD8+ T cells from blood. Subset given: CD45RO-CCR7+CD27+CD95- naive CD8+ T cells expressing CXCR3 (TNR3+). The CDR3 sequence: CSVGWDSTEAFF.